The T cell receptor beta chain described here comes from a study of CD8+CD57+ T cells in acquired aplastic anemia. The overall study: Across the sorted CD4+ and CD8+ cells, DNA amounts averaged approximately 3.1 ug. An average of about 10.8 million reads for CD4+ cells was obtained from healthy donors. Overall study findings and caveats: Overlap between patients and controls comprised about 28 CD8+ CDR3 sequences.

TCR beta VDJ combinations and CDR3 sequences were profiled from genomic DNA. TCRdb fed the reads into MiXCR, producing one record per CDR3 protein. The sample has about 210,000 distinct CDR3 sequences; approximately 57% are singletons. Trimming cost V 6 bases and J 6 bases, with 17 bases left between them. The germline CDR1 and CDR2 sequences are MNHNY and SVGAGI (reference sequence). This CDR3 is 14 amino acids long. Concerning this clonotype itself: Its antigen remains unidentified.

Sequences were obtained from sorted CD4+, CD8+, or CD8+CD57+ T cells (not recorded which) from PBMCs. The sequence derives from a human donor in good health. This chain links TRBV6-6 with TRBJ1-2; D gene ambiguous. The CDR3 DNA is TGTGCCAGCAGCCCACAATCAAGTTCCGATGGCTACACCTTC. This codes for CASSPQSSSDGYTF.